This is a list of T cell receptor beta chains from one sample in a study of T cell repertoires in cytomegalovirus infection. These receptors' targets are unknown. TCRdb re-analysed the reads in MiXCR, keeping a single row per CDR3 protein. This table has under 450,000 distinct CDR3 sequences, nearly 35% appearing once. Source: cultured PBMCs, taken from culture after CMV antigen stimulation. All receptors derive from a human donor in good health (CMV status not recorded). Some clones in this sample may be carry-over from other donors' samples. The CDR3 runs from the conserved cysteine through the conserved F or W. D genes are given only for firm matches. Some rows have no size entry. The others give once, few or many, or a class for an expanded clone.

j_call: TRBJ2-2
v_call: TRBV7-6
d_call: -
clone_size: few
cdr3_aa: CASSLASESPGELFF
cdr3_nt: TGTGCCAGCAGCTTAGCCTCGGAGAGCCCTGGGGAGCTGTTTTTT

j_call: TRBJ1-1
v_call: TRBV7-2
d_call: -
clone_size: few
cdr3_aa: CASSRVAGPTEAFF
cdr3_nt: TGTGCCAGCAGCCGAGTGGCAGGGCCCACTGAAGCTTTCTTT

j_call: TRBJ1-1
v_call: TRBV4-2
d_call: -
clone_size: -
cdr3_aa: CASSQDLLNTEAFF
cdr3_nt: TGTGCCAGCAGCCAAGACCTACTGAACACTGAAGCTTTCTTT

j_call: TRBJ1-2
v_call: TRBV6-4
d_call: -
clone_size: few
cdr3_aa: CASSVDGNYGYTF
cdr3_nt: TGTGCCAGCAGTGTCGACGGGAACTATGGCTACACCTTC

j_call: TRBJ2-3
v_call: TRBV4-1
d_call: TRBD1
clone_size: -
cdr3_aa: CASSLDRGGTTDTQYF
cdr3_nt: TGCGCCAGCAGCCTTGACAGGGGCGGGACCACAGATACGCAGTATTTT

j_call: TRBJ2-1
v_call: TRBV6-2/TRBV6-3
d_call: TRBD2
clone_size: few
cdr3_aa: CASSYSSLVAGAYEQFF
cdr3_nt: TGTGCCAGCAGTTACTCGAGTCTGGTAGCGGGAGCCTATGAGCAGTTCTTC

j_call: TRBJ2-7
v_call: TRBV6-5
d_call: TRBD1
clone_size: few
cdr3_aa: CASSYGRGQDEQYF
cdr3_nt: TGTGCCAGCAGTTACGGCAGGGGGCAAGACGAGCAGTACTTC

j_call: TRBJ2-5
v_call: TRBV7-6
d_call: TRBD2
clone_size: -
cdr3_aa: CASSLLGLEIPSQETQYF
cdr3_nt: TGTGCCAGCAGCTTATTGGGACTAGAGATTCCGTCCCAAGAGACCCAGTACTTC

j_call: TRBJ1-5
v_call: TRBV12-3/TRBV12-4
d_call: -
clone_size: few
cdr3_aa: CASSPGWGRSNQPQHF
cdr3_nt: TGTGCCAGCAGTCCTGGGTGGGGAAGGAGCAATCAGCCCCAGCATTTT

j_call: TRBJ1-4
v_call: TRBV20-1
d_call: -
clone_size: few
cdr3_aa: CSARVRSRGGEKLFF
cdr3_nt: TGCAGTGCTAGAGTGCGGAGCAGGGGAGGAGAAAAACTGTTTTTT

j_call: TRBJ2-1
v_call: TRBV7-2
d_call: TRBD2
clone_size: many
cdr3_aa: CASFGTSGYSEQFF
cdr3_nt: TGTGCCAGCTTCGGTACTAGCGGCTATAGTGAGCAGTTCTTC